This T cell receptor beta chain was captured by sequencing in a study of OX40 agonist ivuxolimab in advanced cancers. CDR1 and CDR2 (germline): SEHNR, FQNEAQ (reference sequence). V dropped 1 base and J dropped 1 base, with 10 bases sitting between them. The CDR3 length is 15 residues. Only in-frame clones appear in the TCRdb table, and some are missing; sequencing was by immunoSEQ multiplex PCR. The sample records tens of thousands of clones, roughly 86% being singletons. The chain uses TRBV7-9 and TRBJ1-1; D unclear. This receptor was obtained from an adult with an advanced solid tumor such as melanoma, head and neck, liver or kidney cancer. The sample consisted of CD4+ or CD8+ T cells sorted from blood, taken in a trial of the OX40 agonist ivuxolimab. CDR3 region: CASSLETSKNTEAFF. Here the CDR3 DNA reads TGTGCCAGCAGCTTAGAGACTTCGAAGAACACTGAAGCTTTCTTT.